These 6 T cell receptor beta chains were all obtained from the same sample, sequenced in a study of cytomegalovirus exposure and HLA in healthy donors. Clones were sequenced by immunoSEQ multiplex PCR, and TCRdb holds only the in-frame ones, with some missing. The top ten clones hold 8.5% to 10% of a sample with tens of thousands of clones, approximately 96% of them seen once. The sequenced material came from PBMCs. The receptors originated from a man between 25 and 39 years old in good health and CMV-seropositive.

This chain uses TRBV29-1 with TRBJ2-3, with D maybe TRBD2 (6 bases). V was shortened by 4 bases and J by 2 bases, with 7 bases between the two germline ends. Germline V lookup: CDR1 SQVTM, CDR2 ANQGSEA. CDR3 size: 12 residues. For the CDR3, the DNA is TGCAGCGTTGGGAGGGTCACAGATACGCAGTATTTT. It codes for CSVGRVTDTQYF.

The J gene is TRBJ2-2, the V gene TRBV9; TRBD2 matches at 10 bases. This CDR3 spans 15 amino acids. V lost 3 bases and J lost 3; bases outside the gene matches: 2. The germline CDR1 and CDR2 sequences are SGDLS and YYNGEE. CDR3 sequence reads: CASSGTSGDTGELFF. The DNA for the CDR3 is TGTGCCAGCAGCGGGACTAGCGGCGACACCGGGGAGCTGTTTTTT. Filled out from reference TRBV9 and TRBJ2-2, the complete variable domain reads DSGVTQTPKHLITATGQRVTLRCSPRSGDLSVYWYQQSLDQGLQFLIQYYNGEERAKGNILERFSAQQFPDLHSELNLSSLELGDSALYFCASSGTSGDTGELFFGEGSRLTVL.

This clone was seen once. The rearrangement links TRBV28 to TRBJ2-1, with 8 bases aligning to TRBD1. Looked up from germline, CDR1 is MDHEN and CDR2 is SYDVKM. The ends lost 5 bases at V and 8 bases at J; junction bases unmatched: 20. The CDR3 totals 18 residues. CDR3 region: CASSDLFRGLPPADEQFF. CDR3 DNA sequence: TGTGCCAGCAGTGACCTCTTCAGGGGGCTGCCTCCCGCCGATGAGCAGTTCTTC.

This clone was detected once. The V and J genes are TRBV4-2 and TRBJ2-4; TRBD2 might be the D (5 bases). V was shortened by 0 bases and J by 2 bases, with 14 bases between the two germline ends. The CDR3 is made up of 17 amino acids. CDR1 is LGHNA, CDR2 YNFKEQ, per germline. The CDR3 coding sequence is TGTGCCAGCAGCCAAGATCCGGGGAGCGGTACCAAAAACATTCAGTACTTC. It codes for CASSQDPGSGTKNIQYF.

The gene calls are TRBV9 and TRBJ2-3; TRBD2 aligns across 7 bases. CDR3 size: 15 residues. Germline V CDR1 and CDR2: SGDLS, YYNGEE. V lost 0 bases and J lost 2; bases outside the gene matches: 3. CDR3 nucleotides: TGTGCCAGCAGCGTAGATCAGCGGGACACAGATACGCAGTATTTT. This encodes CASSVDQRDTDTQYF.

This chain uses TRBV15 with TRBJ2-3, with a weak D call TRBD2 (5 bases). Germline lookup yields CDR1 LNHNV and CDR2 YYDKDF (reference sequence). V was cut by 6 bases and J by 4 bases, with 11 bases left in between. The CDR3 loop spans 13 amino acids. The chain's CDR3 is CATRDTGADTQYF. The CDR3 DNA follows: TGTGCCACCAGGGATACCGGGGCAGATACGCAGTATTTT.